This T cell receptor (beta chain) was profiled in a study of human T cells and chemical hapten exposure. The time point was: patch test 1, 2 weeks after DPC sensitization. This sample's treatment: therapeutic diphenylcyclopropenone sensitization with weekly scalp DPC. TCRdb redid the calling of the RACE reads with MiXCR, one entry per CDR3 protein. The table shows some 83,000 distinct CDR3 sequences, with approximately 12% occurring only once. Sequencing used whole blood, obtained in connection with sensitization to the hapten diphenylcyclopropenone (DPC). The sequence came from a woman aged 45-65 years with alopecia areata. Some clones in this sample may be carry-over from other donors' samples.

CDR3 bases: TGTGCCAGCAGTTCAGGTCCAAACATTCAGTACTTC. Translated, it gives CASSSGPNIQYF. V gene TRBV28 combines with J gene TRBJ2-4, with D hard to call. This CDR3 is 12 amino acids long. V dropped 4 bases and J dropped 6 bases, with 7 bases sitting between them. Germline loops: CDR1 MDHEN, CDR2 SYDVKM.